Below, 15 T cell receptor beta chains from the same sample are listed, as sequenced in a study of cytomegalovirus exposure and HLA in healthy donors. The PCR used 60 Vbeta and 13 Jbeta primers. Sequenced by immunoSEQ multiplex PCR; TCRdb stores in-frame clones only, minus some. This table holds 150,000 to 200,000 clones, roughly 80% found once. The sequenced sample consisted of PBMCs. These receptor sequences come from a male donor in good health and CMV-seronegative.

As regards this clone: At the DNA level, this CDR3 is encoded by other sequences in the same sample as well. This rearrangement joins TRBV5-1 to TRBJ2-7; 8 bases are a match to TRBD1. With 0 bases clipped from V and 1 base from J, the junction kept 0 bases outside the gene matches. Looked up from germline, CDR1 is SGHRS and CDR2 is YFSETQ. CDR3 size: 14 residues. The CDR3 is CASSLGQGSYEQYF. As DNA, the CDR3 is TGCGCCAGCAGCTTGGGACAGGGGTCCTACGAGCAGTACTTC.

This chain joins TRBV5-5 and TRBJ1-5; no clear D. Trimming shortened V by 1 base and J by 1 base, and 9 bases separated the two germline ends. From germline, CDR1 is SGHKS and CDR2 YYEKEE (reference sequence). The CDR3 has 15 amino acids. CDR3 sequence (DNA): TGTGCCAGCAGCTTGCATGGAGCAAGCAATCAGCCCCAGCATTTT. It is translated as CASSLHGASNQPQHF.

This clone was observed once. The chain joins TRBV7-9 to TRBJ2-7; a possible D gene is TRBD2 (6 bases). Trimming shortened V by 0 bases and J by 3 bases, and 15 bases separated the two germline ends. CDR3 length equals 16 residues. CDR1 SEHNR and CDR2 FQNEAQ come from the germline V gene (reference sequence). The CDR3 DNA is TGTGCCAGCAGCTTAGCGGGAGGTTCTTTTATCTACGAGCAGTACTTC. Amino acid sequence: CASSLAGGSFIYEQYF. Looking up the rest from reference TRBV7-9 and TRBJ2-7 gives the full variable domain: DTGVSQNPRHKITKRGQNVTFRCDPISEHNRLYWYRQTLGQGPEFLTYFQNEAQLEKSRLLSDRFSAERPKGSFSTLEIQRTEQGDSAMYLCASSLAGGSFIYEQYFGPGTRLTVT.

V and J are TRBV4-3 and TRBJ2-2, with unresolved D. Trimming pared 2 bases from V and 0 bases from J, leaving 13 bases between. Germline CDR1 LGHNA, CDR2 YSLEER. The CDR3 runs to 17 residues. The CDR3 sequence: CASSQSLQPANTGELFF. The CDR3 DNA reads TGCGCCAGCAGCCAATCTCTACAGCCCGCGAACACCGGGGAGCTGTTTTTT.

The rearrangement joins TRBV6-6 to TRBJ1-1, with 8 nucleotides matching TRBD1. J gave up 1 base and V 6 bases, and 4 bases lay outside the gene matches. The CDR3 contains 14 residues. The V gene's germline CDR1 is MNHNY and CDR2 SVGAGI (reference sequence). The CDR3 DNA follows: TGTGCCAGCAGGCAGGGGGCGGAGAACACTGAAGCTTTCTTT. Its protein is CASRQGAENTEAFF.

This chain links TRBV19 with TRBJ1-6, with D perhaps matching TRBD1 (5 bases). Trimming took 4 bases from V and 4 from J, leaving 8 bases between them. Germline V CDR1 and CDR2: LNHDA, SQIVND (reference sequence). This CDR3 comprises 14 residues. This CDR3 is CASSRQIYNSPLHF. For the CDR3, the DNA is TGTGCCAGTAGTAGACAGATTTATAATTCACCCCTCCACTTT.

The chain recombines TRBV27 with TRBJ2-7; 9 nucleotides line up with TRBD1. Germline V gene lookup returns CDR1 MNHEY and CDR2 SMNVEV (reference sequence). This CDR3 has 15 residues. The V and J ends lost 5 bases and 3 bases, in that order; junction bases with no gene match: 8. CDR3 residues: CASSPRDRVFYEQYF. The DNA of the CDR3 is TGTGCCAGCAGTCCACGGGACAGGGTTTTCTACGAGCAGTACTTC.

The CDR3: CEALNYGYTF. The CDR3 nucleotides are TGTGAAGCCTTGAACTATGGCTACACCTTC. The V gene is TRBV7-2, the J gene TRBJ1-2; no firm D call. The CDR3 contains 10 residues. Germline CDR1 is SGHTA and CDR2 is FQGNSA. Looking up the rest from reference TRBV7-2 and TRBJ1-2 gives the full variable domain: GAGVSQSPSNKVTEKGKDVELRCDPISGHTALYWYRQSLGQGLEFLIYFQGNSAPDKSGLPSDRFSAERTGGSVSTLTIQRTQQEDSAVYLCEALNYGYTFGSGTRLTVV.

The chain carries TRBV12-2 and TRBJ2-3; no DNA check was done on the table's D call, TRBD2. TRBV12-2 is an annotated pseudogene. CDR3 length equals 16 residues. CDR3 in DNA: TGTGCAAGTCGCTTAGATCGACTCCGCGGCACAGATACGCAGTATTTT. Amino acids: CASRLDRLRGTDTQYF.

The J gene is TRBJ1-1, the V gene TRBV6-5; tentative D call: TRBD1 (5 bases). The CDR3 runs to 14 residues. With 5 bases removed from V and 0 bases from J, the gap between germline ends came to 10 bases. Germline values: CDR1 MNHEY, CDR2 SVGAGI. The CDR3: CASSQAGMNTEAFF. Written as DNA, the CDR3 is TGTGCCAGCAGTCAGGCAGGGATGAACACTGAAGCTTTCTTT.

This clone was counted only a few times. CDR3 bases: TGCGCCAGCAGCTTGGCCGGCCGACTCTCCCTCTATGGCTACACCTTC. Residues: CASSLAGRLSLYGYTF. The gene calls are TRBV5-1 and TRBJ1-2; D ambiguous. Per germline, CDR1 SGHRS and CDR2 YFSETQ. The CDR3 runs to 16 residues. V was clipped by 0 bases and J by 4 bases, with 16 bases between them.

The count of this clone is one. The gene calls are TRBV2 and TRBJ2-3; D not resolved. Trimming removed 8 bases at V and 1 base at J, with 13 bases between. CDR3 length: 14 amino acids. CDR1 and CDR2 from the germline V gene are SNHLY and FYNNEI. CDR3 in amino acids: CASSSNRGTDTQYF. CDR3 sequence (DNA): TGTGCCAGCTCGAGCAATCGGGGCACAGATACGCAGTATTTT.

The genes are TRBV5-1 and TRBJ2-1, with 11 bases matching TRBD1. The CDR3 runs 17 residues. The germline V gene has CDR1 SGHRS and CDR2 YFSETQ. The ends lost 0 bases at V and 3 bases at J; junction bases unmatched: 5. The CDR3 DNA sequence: TGCGCCAGCAGCTTGGAGCGCGGGACAGGGGGCTACAATGAGCAGTTCTTC. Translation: CASSLERGTGGYNEQFF.

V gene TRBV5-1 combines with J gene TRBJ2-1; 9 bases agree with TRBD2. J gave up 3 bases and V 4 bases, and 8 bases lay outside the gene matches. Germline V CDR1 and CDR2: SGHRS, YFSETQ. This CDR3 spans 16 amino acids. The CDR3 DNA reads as TGCGCCAGCAGCCCTCAGACTAGCGGCGTCTACAATGAGCAGTTCTTC. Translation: CASSPQTSGVYNEQFF.

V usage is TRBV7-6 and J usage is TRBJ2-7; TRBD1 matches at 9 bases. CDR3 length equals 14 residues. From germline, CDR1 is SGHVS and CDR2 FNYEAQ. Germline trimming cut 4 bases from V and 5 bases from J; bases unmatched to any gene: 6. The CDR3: CASSSGQGLDEQYF. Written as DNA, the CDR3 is TGTGCCAGCAGCTCGGGACAGGGATTGGACGAGCAGTACTTC. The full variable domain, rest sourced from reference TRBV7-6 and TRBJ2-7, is GAGVSQSPRYKVTKRGQDVALRCDPISGHVSLYWYRQALGQGPEFLTYFNYEAQQDKSGLPNDRFSAERPEGSISTLTIQRTEQRDSAMYRCASSSGQGLDEQYFGPGTRLTVT.